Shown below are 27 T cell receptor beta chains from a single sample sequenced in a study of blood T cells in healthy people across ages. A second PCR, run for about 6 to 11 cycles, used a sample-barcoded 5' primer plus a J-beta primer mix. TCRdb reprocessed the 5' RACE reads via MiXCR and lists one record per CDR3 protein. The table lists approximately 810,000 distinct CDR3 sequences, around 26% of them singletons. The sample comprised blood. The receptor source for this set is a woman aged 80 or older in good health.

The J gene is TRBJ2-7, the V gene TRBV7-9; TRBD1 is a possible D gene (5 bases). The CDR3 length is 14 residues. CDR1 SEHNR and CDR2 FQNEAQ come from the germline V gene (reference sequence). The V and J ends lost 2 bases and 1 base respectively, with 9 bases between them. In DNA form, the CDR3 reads TGTGCCAGCAGCTTAACGACAGAGTCCTACGAGCAGTACTTC. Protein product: CASSLTTESYEQYF.

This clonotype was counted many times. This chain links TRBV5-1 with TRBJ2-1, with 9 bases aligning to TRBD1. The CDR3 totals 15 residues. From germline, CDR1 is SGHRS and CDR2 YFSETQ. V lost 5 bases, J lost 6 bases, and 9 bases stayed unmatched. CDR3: CASRQTGGYSNEQFF. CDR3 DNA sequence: TGCGCCAGCAGACAGACAGGGGGGTACTCCAATGAGCAGTTCTTC.

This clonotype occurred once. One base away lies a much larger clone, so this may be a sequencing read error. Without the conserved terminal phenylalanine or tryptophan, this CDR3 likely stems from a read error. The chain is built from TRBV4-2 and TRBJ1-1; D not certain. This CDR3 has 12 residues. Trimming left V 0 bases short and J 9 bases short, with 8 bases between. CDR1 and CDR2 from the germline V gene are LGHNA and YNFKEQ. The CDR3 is CASSQEVGQAFL. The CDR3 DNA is TGTGCCAGCAGCCAAGAAGTGGGTCAAGCTTTCTTA.

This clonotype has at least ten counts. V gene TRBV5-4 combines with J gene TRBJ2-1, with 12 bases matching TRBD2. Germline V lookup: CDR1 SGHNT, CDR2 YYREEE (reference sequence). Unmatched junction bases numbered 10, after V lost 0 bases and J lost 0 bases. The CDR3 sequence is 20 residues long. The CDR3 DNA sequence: TGTGCCAGCAGCTTGGGAGGACTAGCGGGGTTAAATAGCTCCTACAATGAGCAGTTCTTC. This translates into CASSLGGLAGLNSSYNEQFF.

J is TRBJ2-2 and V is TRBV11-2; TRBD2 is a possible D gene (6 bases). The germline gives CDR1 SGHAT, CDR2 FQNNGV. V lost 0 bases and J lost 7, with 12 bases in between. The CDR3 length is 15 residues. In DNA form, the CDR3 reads TGTGCCAGCAGCTTAGATCCGGGACTGGTCGGGGAGCTGTTTTTT. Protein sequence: CASSLDPGLVGELFF. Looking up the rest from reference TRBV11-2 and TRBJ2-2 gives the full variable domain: EAGVAQSPRYKIIEKRQSVAFWCNPISGHATLYWYQQILGQGPKLLIQFQNNGVVDDSQLPKDRFSAERLKGVDSTLKIQPAKLEDSAVYLCASSLDPGLVGELFFGEGSRLTVL.

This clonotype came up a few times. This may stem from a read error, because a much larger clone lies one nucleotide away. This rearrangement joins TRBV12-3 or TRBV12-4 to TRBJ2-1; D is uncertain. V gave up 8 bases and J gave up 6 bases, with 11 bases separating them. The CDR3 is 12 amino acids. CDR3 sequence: CASGTRANEQFF. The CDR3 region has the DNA TGTGCCAGCGGTACACGGGCCAATGAGCAGTTCTTC.

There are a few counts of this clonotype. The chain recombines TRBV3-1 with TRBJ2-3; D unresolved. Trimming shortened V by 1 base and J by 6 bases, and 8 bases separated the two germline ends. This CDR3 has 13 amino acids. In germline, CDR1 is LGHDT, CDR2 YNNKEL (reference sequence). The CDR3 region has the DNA TGTGCCAGCAGCCAAGTGGGTCTTGATACGCAGTATTTT. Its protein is CASSQVGLDTQYF.

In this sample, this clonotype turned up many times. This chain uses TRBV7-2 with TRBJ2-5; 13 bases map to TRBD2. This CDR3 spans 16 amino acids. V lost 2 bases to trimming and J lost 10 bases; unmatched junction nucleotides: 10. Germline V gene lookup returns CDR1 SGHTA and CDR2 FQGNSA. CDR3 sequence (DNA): TGTGCCAGCAGCTTACGACCACTAGCGGGGGGGCGCGGCCAGTACTTC. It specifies CASSLRPLAGGRGQYF.

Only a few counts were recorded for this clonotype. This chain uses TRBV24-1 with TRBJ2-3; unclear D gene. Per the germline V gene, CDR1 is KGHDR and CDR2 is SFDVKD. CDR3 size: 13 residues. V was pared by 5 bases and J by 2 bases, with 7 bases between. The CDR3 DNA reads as TGTGCCACCAGTGTCAGATACACAGATACGCAGTATTTT. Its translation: CATSVRYTDTQYF.

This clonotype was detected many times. The chain's CDR3 is CASSPRDSSDTQYF. The CDR3 DNA is TGCGCCAGCAGCCCAAGGGACTCATCAGATACGCAGTATTTT. The V and J genes are TRBV5-1 and TRBJ2-3; tentative D call: TRBD2 (6 bases). The CDR3 has 14 residues. V was trimmed by 4 bases and J by 4 bases, leaving 13 bases between them. Germline CDR1 reads SGHRS; CDR2 reads YFSETQ.

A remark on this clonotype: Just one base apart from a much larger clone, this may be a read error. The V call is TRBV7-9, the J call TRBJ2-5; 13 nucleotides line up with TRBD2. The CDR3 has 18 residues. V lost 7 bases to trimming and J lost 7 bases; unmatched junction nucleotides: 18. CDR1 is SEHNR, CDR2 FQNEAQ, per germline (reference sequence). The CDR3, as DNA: TGTGCCAGCAACTCTCAAGGGACTAGCGGGACTAAGATGGGGACCCAGTACTTC. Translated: CASNSQGTSGTKMGTQYF.

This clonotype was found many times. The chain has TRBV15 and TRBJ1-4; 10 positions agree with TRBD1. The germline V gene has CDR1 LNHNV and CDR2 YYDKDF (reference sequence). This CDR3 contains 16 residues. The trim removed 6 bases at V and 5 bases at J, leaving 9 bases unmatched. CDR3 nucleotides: TGTGCCACCAGTGTTAGGACAGGGGGTCGCAATGAAAAACTGTTTTTT. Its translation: CATSVRTGGRNEKLFF.

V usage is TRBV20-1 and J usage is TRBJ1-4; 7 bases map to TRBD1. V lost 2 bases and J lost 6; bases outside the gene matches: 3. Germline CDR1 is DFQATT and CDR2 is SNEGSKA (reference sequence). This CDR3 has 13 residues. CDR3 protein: CSARQGEHEKLFF. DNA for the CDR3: TGCAGTGCTAGACAGGGGGAACATGAAAAACTGTTTTTT.

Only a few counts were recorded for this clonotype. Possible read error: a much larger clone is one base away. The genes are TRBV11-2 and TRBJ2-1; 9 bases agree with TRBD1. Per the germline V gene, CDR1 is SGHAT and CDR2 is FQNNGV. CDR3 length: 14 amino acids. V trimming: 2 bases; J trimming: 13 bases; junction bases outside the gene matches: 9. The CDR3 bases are TGTGCCAGCAGCTTATCGGGACAGGGAGAGACCCAGTTCTTC. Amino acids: CASSLSGQGETQFF.

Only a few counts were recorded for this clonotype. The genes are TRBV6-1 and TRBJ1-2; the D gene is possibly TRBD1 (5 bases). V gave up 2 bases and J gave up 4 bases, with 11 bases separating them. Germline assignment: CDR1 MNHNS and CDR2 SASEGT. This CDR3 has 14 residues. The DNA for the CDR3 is TGTGCCAGCAGTGAACGGGGGTACGCCTATGGCTACACCTTC. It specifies CASSERGYAYGYTF.

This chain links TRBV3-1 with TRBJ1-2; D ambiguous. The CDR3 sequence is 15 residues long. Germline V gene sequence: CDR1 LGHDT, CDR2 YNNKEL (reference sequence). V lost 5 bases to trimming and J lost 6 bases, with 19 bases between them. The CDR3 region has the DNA TGTGCCAGCAGCGCCCTGGGTTCAGGCGAAGATGGCTACACCTTC. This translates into CASSALGSGEDGYTF.

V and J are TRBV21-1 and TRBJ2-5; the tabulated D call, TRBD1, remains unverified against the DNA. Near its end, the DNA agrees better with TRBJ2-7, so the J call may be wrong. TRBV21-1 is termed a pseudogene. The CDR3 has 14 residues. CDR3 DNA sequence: TGTGCCAGCAGCACCTACCGGGACAATGACGAGCAGTACTTC. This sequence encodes CASSTYRDNDEQYF.

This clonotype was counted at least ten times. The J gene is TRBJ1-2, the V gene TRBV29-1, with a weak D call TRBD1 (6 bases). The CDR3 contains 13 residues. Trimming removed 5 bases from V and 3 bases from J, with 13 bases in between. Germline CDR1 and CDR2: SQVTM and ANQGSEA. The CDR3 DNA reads TGCAGCGTTTATCGGGACACTTACTATGGCTACACCTTC. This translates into CSVYRDTYYGYTF.

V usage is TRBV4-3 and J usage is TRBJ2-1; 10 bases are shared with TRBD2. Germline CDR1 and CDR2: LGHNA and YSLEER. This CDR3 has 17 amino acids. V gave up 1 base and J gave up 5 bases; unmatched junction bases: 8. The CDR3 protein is CASSQAPLAGRHNEQFF. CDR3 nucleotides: TGCGCCAGCAGCCAAGCCCCACTAGCGGGGAGGCACAATGAGCAGTTCTTC.

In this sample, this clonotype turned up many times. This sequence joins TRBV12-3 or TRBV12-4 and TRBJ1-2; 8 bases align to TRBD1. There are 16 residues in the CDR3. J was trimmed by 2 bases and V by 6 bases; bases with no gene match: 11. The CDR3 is CASRPRGRGTNYGYTF. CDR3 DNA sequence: TGTGCCAGCAGGCCCAGGGGGCGTGGGACAAACTATGGCTACACCTTC.

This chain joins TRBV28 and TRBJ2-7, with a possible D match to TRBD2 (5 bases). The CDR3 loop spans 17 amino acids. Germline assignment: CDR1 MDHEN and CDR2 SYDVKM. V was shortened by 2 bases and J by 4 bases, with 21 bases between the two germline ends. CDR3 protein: CASSLAGHGNREYEQYF. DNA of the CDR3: TGTGCCAGCAGTTTAGCAGGTCACGGGAACCGCGAGTACGAGCAGTACTTC.

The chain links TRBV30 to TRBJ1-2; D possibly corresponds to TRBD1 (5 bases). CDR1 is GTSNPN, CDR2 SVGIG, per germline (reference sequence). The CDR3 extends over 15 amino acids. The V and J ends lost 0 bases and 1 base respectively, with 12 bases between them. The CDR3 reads CAWSVPGAINYGYTF. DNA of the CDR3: TGTGCCTGGAGTGTACCTGGGGCTATTAACTATGGCTACACCTTC.

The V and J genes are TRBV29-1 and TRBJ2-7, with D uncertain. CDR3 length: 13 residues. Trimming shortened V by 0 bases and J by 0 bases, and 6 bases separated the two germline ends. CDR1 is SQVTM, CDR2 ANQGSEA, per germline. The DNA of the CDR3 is TGCAGCGTTGAAGATGTGAGCTCCTACGAGCAGTACTTC. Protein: CSVEDVSSYEQYF.

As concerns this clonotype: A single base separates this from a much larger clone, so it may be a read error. CDR3 sequence reads: CASSFTSGGAGETQFF. CDR3 nucleotide sequence: TGTGCCAGCAGCTTCACTAGCGGGGGGGCCGGGGAGACCCAGTTCTTC. V is TRBV9 and J is TRBJ2-1; 13 bases map to TRBD2. Trimming cost V 4 bases and J 13 bases; bases outside gene matches: 14. CDR1 is SGDLS, CDR2 YYNGEE, per germline. CDR3 length: 16 residues.

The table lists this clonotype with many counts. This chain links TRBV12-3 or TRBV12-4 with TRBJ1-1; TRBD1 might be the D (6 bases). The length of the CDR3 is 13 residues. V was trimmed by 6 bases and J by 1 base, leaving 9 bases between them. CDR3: CASSTDRNTEAFF. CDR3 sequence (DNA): TGTGCCAGCAGCACGGACAGGAACACTGAAGCTTTCTTT.

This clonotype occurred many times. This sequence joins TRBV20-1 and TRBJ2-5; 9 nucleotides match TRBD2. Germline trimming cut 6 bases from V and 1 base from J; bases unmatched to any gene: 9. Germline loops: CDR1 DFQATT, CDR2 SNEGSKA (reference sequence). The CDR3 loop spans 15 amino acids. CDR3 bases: TGCAGTGCAGGGGGAGCGGGGGGATTCCAAGAGACCCAGTACTTC. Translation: CSAGGAGGFQETQYF.

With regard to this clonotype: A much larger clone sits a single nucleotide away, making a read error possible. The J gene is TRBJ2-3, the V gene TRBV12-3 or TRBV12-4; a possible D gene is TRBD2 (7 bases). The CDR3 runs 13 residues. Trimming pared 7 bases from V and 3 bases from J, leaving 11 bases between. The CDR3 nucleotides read TGTGCCAGCATAGGGGGGGGGACAGATACGCAGTATTTT. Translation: CASIGGGTDTQYF.